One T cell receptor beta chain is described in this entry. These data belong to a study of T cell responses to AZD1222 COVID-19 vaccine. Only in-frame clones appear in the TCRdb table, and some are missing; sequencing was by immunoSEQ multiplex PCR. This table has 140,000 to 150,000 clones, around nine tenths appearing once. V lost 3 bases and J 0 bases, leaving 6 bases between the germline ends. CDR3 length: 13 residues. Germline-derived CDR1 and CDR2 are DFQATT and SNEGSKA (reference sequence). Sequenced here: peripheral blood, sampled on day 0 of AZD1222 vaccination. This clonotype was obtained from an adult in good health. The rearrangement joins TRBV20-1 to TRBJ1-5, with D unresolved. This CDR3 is CSASGLSNQPQHF. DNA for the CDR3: TGCAGTGCTAGTGGGCTTAGCAATCAGCCCCAGCATTTT.